The 5 T cell receptor beta chains presented below share a single source sample, sequenced in a study of spatial heterogeneity in lung cancer. This sample's time point: sample taken at primary tumor resection. In each case, whole RNA from tumor, nontumor lung or frozen PBMC was sequenced unsorted. TCRdb ran MiXCR on the 5' RACE reads and lists one entry per CDR3 protein. The profile shows under 75,000 distinct CDR3 sequences, 8.4% of them singletons. The sequences come from PBMCs, collected at surgery. The receptors were sampled from a female donor with early-stage non-small cell lung cancer.

The V call is TRBV29-1, the J call TRBJ2-1; D unclear. The CDR3 length is 13 residues. Germline V gene data show CDR1 as SQVTM and CDR2 as ANQGSEA. V lost 5 bases, J lost 4 bases, and 12 bases lay in between. The CDR3 coding sequence is TGCAGCGTTCCCAGAGAGAGTTACAATGAGCAGTTCTTC. Translation gives CSVPRESYNEQFF.

At least ten counts were recorded for this clonotype. J is TRBJ1-5 and V is TRBV5-5; the D gene is possibly TRBD1 (5 bases). Trimming pared 4 bases from V and 5 bases from J, leaving 13 bases between. CDR1 and CDR2 from the germline V gene are SGHKS and YYEKEE (reference sequence). The CDR3 contains 14 residues. The CDR3 nucleotides read TGTGCCAGCAGCCCCGGGACCGCGGATCAGCCCCAGCATTTT. Translating it yields CASSPGTADQPQHF.

A few counts support this clonotype. This chain joins TRBV28 and TRBJ2-4; tentatively, D is TRBD2 (7 bases). This CDR3 has 15 residues. The V and J ends lost 6 bases and 2 bases respectively, with 14 bases between them. Germline V lookup: CDR1 MDHEN, CDR2 SYDVKM. CDR3 sequence reads: CASRGGAETKNIQYF. In nucleotides, the CDR3 is TGTGCCAGCAGGGGGGGGGCAGAAACCAAAAACATTCAGTACTTC.

This chain joins TRBV20-1 and TRBJ1-2; 10 bases map to TRBD1. Germline trimming cut 7 bases from V and 4 bases from J; bases unmatched to any gene: 6. Germline V gene sequence: CDR1 DFQATT, CDR2 SNEGSKA (reference sequence). The CDR3 loop spans 13 amino acids. The CDR3: CSVAGQGSYGYTF. The CDR3 DNA reads TGCAGTGTCGCGGGACAGGGGAGCTATGGCTACACCTTC.

This clonotype was detected ten times or more. V gene TRBV7-9 combines with J gene TRBJ1-5, with D possibly being TRBD1 (6 bases). The CDR3 is 14 residues long. The ends were cut back, 4 bases at V and 3 bases at J, with 10 bases in the middle. Germline lookup yields CDR1 SEHNR and CDR2 FQNEAQ (reference sequence). CDR3: CASSYAGANQPQHF. The CDR3, as DNA: TGTGCCAGCAGCTATGCGGGGGCCAATCAGCCCCAGCATTTT.